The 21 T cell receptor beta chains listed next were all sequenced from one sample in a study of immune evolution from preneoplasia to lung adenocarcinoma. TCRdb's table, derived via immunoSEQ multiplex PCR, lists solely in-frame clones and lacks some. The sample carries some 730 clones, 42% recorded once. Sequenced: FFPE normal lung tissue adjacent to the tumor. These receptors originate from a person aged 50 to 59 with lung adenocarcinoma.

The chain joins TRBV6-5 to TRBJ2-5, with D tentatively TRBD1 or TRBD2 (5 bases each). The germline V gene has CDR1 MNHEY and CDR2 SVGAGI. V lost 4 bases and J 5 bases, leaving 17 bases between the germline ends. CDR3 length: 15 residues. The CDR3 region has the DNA TGTGCCAGCAGTTTACAACATGGGACCCTTGAGACCCAGTACTTC. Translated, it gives CASSLQHGTLETQYF.

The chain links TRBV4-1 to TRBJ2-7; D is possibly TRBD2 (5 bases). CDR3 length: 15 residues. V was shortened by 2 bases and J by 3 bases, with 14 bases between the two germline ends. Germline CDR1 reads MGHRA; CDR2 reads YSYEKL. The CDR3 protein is CASSQNSVLLYEQYF. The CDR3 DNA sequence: TGCGCCAGCAGCCAAAATAGCGTACTCCTCTACGAGCAGTACTTC.

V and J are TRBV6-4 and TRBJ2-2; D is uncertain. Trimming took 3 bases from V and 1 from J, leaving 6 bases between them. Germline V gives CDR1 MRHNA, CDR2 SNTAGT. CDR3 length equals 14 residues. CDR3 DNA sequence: TGTGCCAGCAGTGAAGGTCTGAACACCGGGGAGCTGTTTTTT. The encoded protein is CASSEGLNTGELFF.

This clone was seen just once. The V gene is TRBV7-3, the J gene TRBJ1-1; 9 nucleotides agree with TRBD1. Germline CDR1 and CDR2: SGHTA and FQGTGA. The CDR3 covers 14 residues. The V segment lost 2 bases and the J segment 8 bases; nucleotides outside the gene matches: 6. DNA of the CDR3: TGTGCCAGCAGCTTAGGGGGACAGGGACCCGAAGCTTTCTTT. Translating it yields CASSLGGQGPEAFF.

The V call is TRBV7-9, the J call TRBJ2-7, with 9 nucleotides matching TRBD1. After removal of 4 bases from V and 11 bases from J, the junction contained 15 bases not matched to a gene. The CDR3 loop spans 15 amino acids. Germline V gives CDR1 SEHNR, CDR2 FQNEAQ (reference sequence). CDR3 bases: TGTGCCAGCAGCTCACCGGGACAGGGAATAAGGCAAGAGTACTTC. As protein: CASSSPGQGIRQEYF. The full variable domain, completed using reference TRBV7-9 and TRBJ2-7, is DTGVSQNPRHKITKRGQNVTFRCDPISEHNRLYWYRQTLGQGPEFLTYFQNEAQLEKSRLLSDRFSAERPKGSFSTLEIQRTEQGDSAMYLCASSSPGQGIRQEYFGPGTRLTVT.

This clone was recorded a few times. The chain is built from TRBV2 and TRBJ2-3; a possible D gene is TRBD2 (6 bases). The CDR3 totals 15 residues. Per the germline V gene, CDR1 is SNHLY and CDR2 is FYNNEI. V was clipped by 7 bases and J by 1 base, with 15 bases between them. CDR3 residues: CASTGTRQGTDTQYF. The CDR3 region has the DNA TGTGCCAGCACAGGGACTCGCCAGGGCACAGATACGCAGTATTTT.

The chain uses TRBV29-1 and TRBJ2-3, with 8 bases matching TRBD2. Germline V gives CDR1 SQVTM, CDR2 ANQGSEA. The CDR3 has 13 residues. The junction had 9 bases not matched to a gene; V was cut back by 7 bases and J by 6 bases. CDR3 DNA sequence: TGCAGCGCTACAGCGGGAGTATTGGATACGCAGTATTTT. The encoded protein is CSATAGVLDTQYF.

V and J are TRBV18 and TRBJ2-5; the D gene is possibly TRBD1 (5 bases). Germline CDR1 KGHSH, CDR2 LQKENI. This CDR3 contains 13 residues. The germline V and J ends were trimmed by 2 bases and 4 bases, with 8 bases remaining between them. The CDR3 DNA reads TGTGCCAGCTCACCAGCAGGGTCAGAGACCCAGTACTTC. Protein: CASSPAGSETQYF.

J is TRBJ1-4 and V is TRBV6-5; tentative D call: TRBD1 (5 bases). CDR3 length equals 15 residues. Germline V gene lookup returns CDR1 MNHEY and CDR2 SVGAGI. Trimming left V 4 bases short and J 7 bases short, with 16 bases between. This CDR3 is CASSSPGGGSEKLFF. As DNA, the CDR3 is TGTGCCAGCAGTTCCCCGGGGGGAGGGAGTGAAAAACTGTTTTTT.

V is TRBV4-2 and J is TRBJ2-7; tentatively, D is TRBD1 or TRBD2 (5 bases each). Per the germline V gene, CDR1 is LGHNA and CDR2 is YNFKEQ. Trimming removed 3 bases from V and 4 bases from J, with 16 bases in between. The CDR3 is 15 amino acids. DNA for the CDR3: TGTGCCAGCAGCCAGACGGGGCAGGGCCAATACGAGCAGTACTTC. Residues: CASSQTGQGQYEQYF.

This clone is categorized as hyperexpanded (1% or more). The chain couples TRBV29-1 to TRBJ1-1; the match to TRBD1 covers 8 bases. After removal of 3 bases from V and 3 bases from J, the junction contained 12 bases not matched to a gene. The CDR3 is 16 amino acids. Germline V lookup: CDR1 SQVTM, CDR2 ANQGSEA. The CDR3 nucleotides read TGCAGCGTTGAGGGAGTCCGGGACAGGTCTTACACTGAAGCTTTCTTT. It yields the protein CSVEGVRDRSYTEAFF.

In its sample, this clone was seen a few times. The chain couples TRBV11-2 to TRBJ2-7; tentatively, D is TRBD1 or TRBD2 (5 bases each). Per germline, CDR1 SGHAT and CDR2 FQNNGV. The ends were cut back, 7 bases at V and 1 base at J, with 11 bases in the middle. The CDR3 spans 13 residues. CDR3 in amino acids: CASTRGGSYEQYF. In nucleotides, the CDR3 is TGTGCCAGCACGAGGGGCGGGTCCTACGAGCAGTACTTC.

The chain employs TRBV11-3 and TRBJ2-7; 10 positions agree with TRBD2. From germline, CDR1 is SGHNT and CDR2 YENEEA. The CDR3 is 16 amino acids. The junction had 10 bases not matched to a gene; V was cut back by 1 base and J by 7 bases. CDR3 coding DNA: TGTGCCAGCAGCTTAGGAAATACTCCTAGCGGGAGAGAGCAGTACTTC. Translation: CASSLGNTPSGREQYF.

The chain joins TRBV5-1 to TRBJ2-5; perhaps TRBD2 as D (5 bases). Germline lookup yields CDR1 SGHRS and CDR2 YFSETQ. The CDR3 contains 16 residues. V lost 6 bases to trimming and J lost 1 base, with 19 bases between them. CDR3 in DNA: TGCGCCAGCACCGGCGGTGCAGGAGGAGTCCAAGAGACCCAGTACTTC. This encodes CASTGGAGGVQETQYF.

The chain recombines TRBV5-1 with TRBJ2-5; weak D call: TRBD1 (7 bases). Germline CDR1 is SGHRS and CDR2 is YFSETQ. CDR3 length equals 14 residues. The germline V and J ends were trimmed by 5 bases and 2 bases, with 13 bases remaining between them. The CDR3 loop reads CASRTTGRQETQYF. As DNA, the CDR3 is TGCGCCAGCAGAACGACAGGGAGGCAAGAGACCCAGTACTTC.

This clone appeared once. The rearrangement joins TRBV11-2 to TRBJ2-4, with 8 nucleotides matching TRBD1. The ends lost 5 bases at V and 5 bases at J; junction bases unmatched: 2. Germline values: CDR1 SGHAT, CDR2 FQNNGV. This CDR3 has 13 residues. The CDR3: CASSTGQENIQYF. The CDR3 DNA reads TGTGCCAGCAGCACGGGACAGGAAAACATTCAGTACTTC. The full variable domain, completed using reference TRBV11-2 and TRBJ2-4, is EAGVAQSPRYKIIEKRQSVAFWCNPISGHATLYWYQQILGQGPKLLIQFQNNGVVDDSQLPKDRFSAERLKGVDSTLKIQPAKLEDSAVYLCASSTGQENIQYFGAGTRLSVL.

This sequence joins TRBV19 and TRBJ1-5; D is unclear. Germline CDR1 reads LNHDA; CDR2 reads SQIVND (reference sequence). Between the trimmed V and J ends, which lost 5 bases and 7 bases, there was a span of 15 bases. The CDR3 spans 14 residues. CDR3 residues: CASSVGPMGQPQHF. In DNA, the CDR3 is TGTGCCAGTAGTGTAGGGCCTATGGGACAGCCCCAGCATTTT.

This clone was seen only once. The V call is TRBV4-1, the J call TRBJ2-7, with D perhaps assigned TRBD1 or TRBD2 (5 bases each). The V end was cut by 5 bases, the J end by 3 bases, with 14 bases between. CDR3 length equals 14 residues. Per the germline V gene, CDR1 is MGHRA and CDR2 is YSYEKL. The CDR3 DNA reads TGCGCCAGCAGCGACAGAGGGGAATTCTACGAGCAGTACTTC. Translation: CASSDRGEFYEQYF.

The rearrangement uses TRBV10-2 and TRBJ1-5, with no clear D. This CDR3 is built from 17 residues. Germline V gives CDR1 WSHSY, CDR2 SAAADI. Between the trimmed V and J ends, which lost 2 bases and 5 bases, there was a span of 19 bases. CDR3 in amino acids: CASSESPYRAGDQPQHF. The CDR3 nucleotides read TGCGCCAGCAGTGAGAGCCCCTACCGGGCAGGAGATCAGCCCCAGCATTTT.

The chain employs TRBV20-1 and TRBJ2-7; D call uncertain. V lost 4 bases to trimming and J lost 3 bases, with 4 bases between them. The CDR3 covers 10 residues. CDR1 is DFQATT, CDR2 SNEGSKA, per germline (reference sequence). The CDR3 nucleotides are TGCAGTGCTACTAGCTACGAGCAGTACTTC. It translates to CSATSYEQYF.

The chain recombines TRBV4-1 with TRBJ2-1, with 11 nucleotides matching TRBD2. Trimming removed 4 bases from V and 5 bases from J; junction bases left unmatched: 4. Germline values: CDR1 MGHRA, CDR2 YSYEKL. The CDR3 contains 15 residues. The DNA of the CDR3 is TGCGCCAGCAGCCGCACTAGCGGGGGTAACAATGAGCAGTTCTTC. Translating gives CASSRTSGGNNEQFF.